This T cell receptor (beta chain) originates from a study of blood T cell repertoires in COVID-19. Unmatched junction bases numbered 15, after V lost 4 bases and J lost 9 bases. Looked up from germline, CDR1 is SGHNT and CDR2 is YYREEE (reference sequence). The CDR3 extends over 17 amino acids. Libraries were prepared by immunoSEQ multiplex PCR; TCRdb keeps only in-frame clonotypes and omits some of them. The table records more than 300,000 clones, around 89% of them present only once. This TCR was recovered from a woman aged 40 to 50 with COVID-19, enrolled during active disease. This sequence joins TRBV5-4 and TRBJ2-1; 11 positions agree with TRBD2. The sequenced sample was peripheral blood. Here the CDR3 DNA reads TGTGCCAGCAGCAAAGACATAGCGGGGGGGACTTCGGGTGAGCAGTTCTTC. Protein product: CASSKDIAGGTSGEQFF.